The sequence of this T cell receptor (beta chain) was determined in a study of cytomegalovirus exposure and HLA in healthy donors. A few counts support this clone. The study ran its PCR with 60 Vbeta and 13 Jbeta primers. The table came from immunoSEQ multiplex PCR; TCRdb's copy has only in-frame clones and leaves some out. The sample shows about 81,000 clones, 77% of them seen only once. The germline CDR1 and CDR2 sequences are LNHDA and SQIVND (reference sequence). CDR3 size: 14 residues. Trimming took 10 bases from V and 1 from J, leaving 17 bases between them. The receptor's source is a man in his fifties or sixties in good health and CMV-seropositive. The sequenced sample consisted of PBMCs. This chain uses TRBV19 with TRBJ2-7, with D possibly TRBD1 on 6 matching bases. The CDR3 nucleotides read TGTGCCACCGCCCAGAACAGGGCGTCCTACGAGCAGTACTTC. Translated: CATAQNRASYEQYF.